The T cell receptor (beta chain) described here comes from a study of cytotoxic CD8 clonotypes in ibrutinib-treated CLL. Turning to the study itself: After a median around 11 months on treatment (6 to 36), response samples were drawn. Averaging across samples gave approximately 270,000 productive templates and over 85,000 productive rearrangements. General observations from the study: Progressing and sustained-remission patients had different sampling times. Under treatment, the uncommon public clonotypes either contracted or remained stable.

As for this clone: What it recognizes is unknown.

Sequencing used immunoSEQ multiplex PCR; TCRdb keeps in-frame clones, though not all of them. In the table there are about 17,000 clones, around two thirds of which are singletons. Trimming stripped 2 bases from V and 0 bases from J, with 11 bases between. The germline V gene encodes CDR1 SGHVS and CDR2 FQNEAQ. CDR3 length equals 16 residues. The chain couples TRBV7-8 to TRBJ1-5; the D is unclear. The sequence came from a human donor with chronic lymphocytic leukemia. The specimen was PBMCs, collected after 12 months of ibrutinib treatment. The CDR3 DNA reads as TGTGCCAGCAGCTTAACCCGACATATTAGCAATCAGCCCCAGCATTTT. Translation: CASSLTRHISNQPQHF.